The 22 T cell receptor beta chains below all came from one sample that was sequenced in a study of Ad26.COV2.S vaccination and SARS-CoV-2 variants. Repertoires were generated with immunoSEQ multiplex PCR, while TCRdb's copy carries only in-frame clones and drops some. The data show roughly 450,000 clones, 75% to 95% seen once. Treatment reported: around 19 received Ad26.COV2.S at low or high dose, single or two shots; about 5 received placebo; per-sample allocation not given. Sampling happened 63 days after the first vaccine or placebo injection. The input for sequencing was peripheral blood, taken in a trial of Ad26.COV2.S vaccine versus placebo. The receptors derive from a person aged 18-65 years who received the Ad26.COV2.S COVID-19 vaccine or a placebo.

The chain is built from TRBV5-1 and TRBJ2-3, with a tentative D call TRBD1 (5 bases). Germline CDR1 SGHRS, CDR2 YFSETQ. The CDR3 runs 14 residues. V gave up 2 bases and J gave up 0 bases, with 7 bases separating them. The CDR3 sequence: CASSLDSSTDTQYF. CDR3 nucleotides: TGCGCCAGCAGCTTAGACAGTAGCACAGATACGCAGTATTTT.

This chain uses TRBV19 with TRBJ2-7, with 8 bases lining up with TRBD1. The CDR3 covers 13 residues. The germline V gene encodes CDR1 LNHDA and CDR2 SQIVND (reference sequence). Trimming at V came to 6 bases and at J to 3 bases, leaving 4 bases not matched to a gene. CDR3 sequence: CASSPGQDYEQYF. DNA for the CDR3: TGTGCCAGTAGCCCGGGACAGGACTACGAGCAGTACTTC. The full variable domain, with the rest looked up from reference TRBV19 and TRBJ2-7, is DGGITQSPKYLFRKEGQNVTLSCEQNLNHDAMYWYRQDPGQGLRLIYYSQIVNDFQKGDIAEGYSVSREKKESFPLTVTSAQKNPTAFYLCASSPGQDYEQYFGPGTRLTVT.

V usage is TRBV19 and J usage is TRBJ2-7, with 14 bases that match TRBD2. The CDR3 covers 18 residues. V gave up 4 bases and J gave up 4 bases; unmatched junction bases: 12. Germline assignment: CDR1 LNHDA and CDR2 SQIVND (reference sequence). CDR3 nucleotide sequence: TGTGCCAGTAGTACCCATACATCCGGGACTAGCGGGAGTTACGAGCAGTACTTC. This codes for CASSTHTSGTSGSYEQYF.

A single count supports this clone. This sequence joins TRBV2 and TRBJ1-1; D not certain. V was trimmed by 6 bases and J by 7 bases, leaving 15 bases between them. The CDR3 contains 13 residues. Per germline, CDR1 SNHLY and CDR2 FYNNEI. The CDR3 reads CASSFSMVGEAFF. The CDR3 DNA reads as TGTGCCAGCAGCTTCTCTATGGTTGGTGAAGCTTTCTTT.

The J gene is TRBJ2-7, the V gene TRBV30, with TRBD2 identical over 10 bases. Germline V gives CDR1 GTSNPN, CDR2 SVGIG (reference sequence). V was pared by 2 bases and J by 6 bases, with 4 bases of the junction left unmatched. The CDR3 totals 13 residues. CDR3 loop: CAWSPRTSGEQYF. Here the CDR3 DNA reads TGTGCCTGGAGTCCTCGGACTAGCGGCGAGCAGTACTTC.

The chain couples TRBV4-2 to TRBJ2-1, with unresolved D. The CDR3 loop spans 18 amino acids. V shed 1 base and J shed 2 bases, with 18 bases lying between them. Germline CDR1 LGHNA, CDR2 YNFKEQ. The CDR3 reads CASSQGMKARIAYNEQFF. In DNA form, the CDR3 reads TGTGCCAGCAGCCAAGGAATGAAAGCGCGGATTGCCTACAATGAGCAGTTCTTC.

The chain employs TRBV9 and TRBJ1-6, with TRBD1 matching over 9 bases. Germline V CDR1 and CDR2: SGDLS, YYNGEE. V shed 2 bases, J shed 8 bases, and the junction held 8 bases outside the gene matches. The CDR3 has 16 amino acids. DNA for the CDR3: TGTGCCAGCAGCGTCGCTATGGGACAGGGTTATTCACCCCTCCACTTT. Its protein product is CASSVAMGQGYSPLHF.

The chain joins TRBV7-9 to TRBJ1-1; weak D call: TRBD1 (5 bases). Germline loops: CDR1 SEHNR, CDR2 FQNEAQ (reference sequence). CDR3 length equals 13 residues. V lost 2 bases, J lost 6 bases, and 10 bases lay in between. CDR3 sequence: CASSLSGAPEAFF. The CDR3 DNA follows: TGTGCCAGCAGCTTATCCGGGGCGCCTGAAGCTTTCTTT.

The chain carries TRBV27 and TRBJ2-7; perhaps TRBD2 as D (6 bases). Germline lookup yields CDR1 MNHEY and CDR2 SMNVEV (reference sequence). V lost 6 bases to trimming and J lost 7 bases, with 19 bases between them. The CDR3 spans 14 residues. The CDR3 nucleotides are TGTGCCAGCAGCCGCGGAGGGGCCGTGTGGGAGCAGTACTTC. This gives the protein CASSRGGAVWEQYF.

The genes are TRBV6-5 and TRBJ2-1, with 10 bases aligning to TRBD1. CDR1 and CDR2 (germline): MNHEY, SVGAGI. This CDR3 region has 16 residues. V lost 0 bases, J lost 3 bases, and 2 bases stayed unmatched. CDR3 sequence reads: CASSYSRDRGYNEQFF. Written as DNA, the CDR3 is TGTGCCAGCAGTTACTCGAGGGACAGGGGCTACAATGAGCAGTTCTTC.

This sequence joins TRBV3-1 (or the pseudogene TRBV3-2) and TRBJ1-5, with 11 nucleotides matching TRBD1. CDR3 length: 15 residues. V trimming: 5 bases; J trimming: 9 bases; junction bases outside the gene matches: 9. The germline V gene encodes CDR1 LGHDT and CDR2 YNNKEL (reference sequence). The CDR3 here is CASSAGTGGPRPQHF. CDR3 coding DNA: TGTGCCAGCAGCGCTGGGACAGGGGGACCGCGGCCCCAGCATTTT.

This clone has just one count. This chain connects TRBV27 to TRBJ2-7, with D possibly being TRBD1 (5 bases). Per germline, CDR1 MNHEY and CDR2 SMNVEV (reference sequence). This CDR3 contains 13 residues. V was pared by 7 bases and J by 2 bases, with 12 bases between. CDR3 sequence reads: CASINRNPYEQYF. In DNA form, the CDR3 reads TGTGCCAGCATCAACAGGAATCCCTACGAGCAGTACTTC.

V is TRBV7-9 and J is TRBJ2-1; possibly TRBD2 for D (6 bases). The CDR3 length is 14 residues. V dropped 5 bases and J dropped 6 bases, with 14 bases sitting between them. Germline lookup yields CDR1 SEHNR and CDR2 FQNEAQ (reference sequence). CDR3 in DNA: TGTGCCAGCAGCCAGCGGGCGTTAACCAATGAGCAGTTCTTC. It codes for CASSQRALTNEQFF.

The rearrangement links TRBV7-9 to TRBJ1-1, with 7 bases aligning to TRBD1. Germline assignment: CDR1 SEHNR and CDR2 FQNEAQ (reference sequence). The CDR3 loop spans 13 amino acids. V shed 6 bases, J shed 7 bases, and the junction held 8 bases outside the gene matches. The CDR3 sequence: CASREGAGSEAFF. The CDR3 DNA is TGTGCCAGCAGGGAGGGGGCGGGTAGTGAAGCTTTCTTT.

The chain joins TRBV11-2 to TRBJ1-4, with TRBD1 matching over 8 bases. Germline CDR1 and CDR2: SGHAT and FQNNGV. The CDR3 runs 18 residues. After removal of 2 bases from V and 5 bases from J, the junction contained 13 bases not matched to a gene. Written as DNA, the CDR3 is TGTGCCAGCAGCTTACACACCCTGAGGACAGGGCCGAATGAAAAACTGTTTTTT. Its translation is CASSLHTLRTGPNEKLFF.

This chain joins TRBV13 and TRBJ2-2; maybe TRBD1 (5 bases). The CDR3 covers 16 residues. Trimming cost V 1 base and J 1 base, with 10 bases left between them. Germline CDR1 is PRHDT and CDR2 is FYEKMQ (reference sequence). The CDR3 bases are TGTGCCAGCAGCTTAGCCCTCCAGGGGAACACCGGGGAGCTGTTTTTT. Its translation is CASSLALQGNTGELFF.

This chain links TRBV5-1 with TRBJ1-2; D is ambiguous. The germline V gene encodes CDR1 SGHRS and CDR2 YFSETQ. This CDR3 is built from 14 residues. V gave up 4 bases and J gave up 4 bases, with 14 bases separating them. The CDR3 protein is CASSARAVGYGYTF. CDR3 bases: TGCGCCAGCAGCGCCAGAGCAGTAGGCTATGGCTACACCTTC.

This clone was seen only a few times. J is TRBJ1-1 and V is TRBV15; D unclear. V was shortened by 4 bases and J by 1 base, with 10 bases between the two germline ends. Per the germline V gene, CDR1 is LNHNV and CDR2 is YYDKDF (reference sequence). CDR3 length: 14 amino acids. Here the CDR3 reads CATSTHEGNTEAFF. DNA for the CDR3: TGTGCCACCAGCACCCACGAGGGGAACACTGAAGCTTTCTTT.

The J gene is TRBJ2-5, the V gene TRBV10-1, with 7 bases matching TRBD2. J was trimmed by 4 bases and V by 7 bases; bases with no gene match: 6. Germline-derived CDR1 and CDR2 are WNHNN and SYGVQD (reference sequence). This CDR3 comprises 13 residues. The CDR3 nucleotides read TGCGCCAGCAAAGCAACGGGGGGAGAGACCCAGTACTTC. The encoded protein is CASKATGGETQYF.

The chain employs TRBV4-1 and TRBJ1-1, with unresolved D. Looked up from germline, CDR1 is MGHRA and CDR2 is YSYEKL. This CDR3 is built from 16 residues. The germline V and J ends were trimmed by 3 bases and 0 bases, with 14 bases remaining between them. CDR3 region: CASSQDPSHMNTEAFF. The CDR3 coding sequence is TGCGCCAGCAGCCAGGACCCCTCTCATATGAACACTGAAGCTTTCTTT.

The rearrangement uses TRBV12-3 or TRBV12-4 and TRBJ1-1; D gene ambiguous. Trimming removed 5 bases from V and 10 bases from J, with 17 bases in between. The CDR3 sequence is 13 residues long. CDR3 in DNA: TGTGCCAGCAGTCCTACAGAGACCGCGGGAGCTTTCTTT. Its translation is CASSPTETAGAFF.

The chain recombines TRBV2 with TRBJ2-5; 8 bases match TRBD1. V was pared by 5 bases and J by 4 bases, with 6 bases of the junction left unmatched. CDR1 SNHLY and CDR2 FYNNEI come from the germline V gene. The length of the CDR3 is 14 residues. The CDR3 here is CASSSRTGTETQYF. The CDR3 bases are TGTGCCAGCAGTTCTCGGACAGGGACAGAGACCCAGTACTTC.